The 13 T cell receptor beta chains given below trace back to one sample, sequenced in a study of blood T cells in healthy people across ages. A second PCR, run for roughly 7 to 11 cycles, used a sample-barcoded 5' primer plus a J-beta primer mix. TCRdb passed the 5' RACE reads through MiXCR, listing each CDR3 protein once. This table holds approximately 2,000,000 distinct CDR3 sequences, more than 35% found once. The sequencing input was blood. Receptors originate from a human donor in good health.

In regard to this clonotype: The junction departs from germline at one end; a sequencing error may be responsible. The V call is TRBV5-5, the J call TRBJ2-1; a possible D gene is TRBD1 (5 bases). CDR1 and CDR2 from the germline V gene are SGHKS and YYEKEE (reference sequence). The CDR3 loop spans 15 amino acids. In DNA form, the CDR3 reads TGCGCCAGCAGCCTGCAGGGCACGCCCCCCAATGAGCAGTTCTTC. Translated, it gives CASSLQGTPPNEQFF.

This clonotype was observed a few times. The chain is built from TRBV7-2 and TRBJ2-7; TRBD2 matches 9 bases. This CDR3 region has 16 residues. Per germline, CDR1 SGHTA and CDR2 FQGNSA. V was clipped by 1 base and J by 4 bases; unmatched bases: 8. For the CDR3, the DNA is TGTGCCAGCAGCTTAGGGCCTAGCGGGGTTGGGTACGAGCAGTACTTC. Protein: CASSLGPSGVGYEQYF. Full variable domain (rest looked up from reference TRBV7-2 and TRBJ2-7): GAGVSQSPSNKVTEKGKDVELRCDPISGHTALYWYRQSLGQGLEFLIYFQGNSAPDKSGLPSDRFSAERTGGSVSTLTIQRTQQEDSAVYLCASSLGPSGVGYEQYFGPGTRLTVT.

V and J are TRBV19 and TRBJ2-1; D is ambiguous. V gave up 9 bases and J gave up 8 bases, with 20 bases separating them. Germline V gene sequence: CDR1 LNHDA, CDR2 SQIVND (reference sequence). This CDR3 has 14 amino acids. CDR3 nucleotides: TGTGCCAGCCGTAGGGCCCCCCAGATGGATGAGCAGTTCTTC. Translating it yields CASRRAPQMDEQFF.

The CDR3 here is CASSVGQHYEQYF. CDR3 coding DNA: TGTGCCAGCAGCGTTGGACAGCACTACGAGCAGTACTTC. This chain connects TRBV5-6 to TRBJ2-5; TRBD1 is a possible D gene (6 bases). The assigned J gene may be wrong: the sequence end matches TRBJ2-7 better. This CDR3 is built from 13 residues. CDR1 and CDR2 from the germline V gene are SGHDT and YYEEEE.

At least ten counts were recorded for this clonotype. This chain links TRBV28 with TRBJ2-7, with D perhaps matching TRBD1 (6 bases). The V gene's germline CDR1 is MDHEN and CDR2 SYDVKM. The CDR3 contains 14 residues. Trimming took off 5 bases at V and 2 bases at J, with 13 bases between the two ends. The CDR3 bases are TGTGCCAGCAGTAGTACAGGGTCGACCTACGAGCAGTACTTC. Protein product: CASSSTGSTYEQYF.

This chain connects TRBV2 to TRBJ2-3; TRBD2 matches at 8 bases. This CDR3 is 14 amino acids long. Germline V gene data show CDR1 as SNHLY and CDR2 as FYNNEI. The J segment lost 4 bases and the V segment lost 6 bases, leaving 6 bases of the junction unmatched. The CDR3 region is CASRRLASADTQYF. CDR3 in DNA: TGTGCCAGCAGGCGACTAGCGTCGGCAGATACGCAGTATTTT.

This chain's CDR3 is CAISGTGTMNTEAFF. The CDR3 region has the DNA TGTGCCATCAGTGGTACAGGGACCATGAACACTGAAGCTTTCTTT. The chain links TRBV10-3 to TRBJ1-1; possibly TRBD1 for D (6 bases). Germline V lookup: CDR1 ENHRY, CDR2 SYGVKD. CDR3 length equals 15 residues. V was clipped by 4 bases and J by 0 bases, with 12 bases between them.

This clonotype was observed a few times. This chain joins TRBV20-1 and TRBJ1-5; D is ambiguous. The V and J ends lost 1 base and 7 bases respectively, with 17 bases between them. CDR3 length: 15 residues. Germline lookup yields CDR1 DFQATT and CDR2 SNEGSKA (reference sequence). The CDR3 bases are TGCAGTGCTAGAGTACAGTTGAGCCGGGAACAGCCCCAGCATTTT. Amino acids: CSARVQLSREQPQHF.

V and J are TRBV6-5 and TRBJ2-3; 8 nucleotides match TRBD2. Germline V CDR1 and CDR2: MNHEY, SVGAGI. J lost 4 bases, V lost 3 bases, and 3 bases had no gene match. This CDR3 comprises 14 residues. In DNA, the CDR3 is TGTGCCAGCAGTTATGTTAGCGGGGCAGATACGCAGTATTTT. It is translated as CASSYVSGADTQYF.

This clonotype was recorded a few times. At one of its ends the junction is not consistent with the germline gene, which may arise from a read error. The chain links TRBV6-5 to TRBJ2-7, with 7 bases matching TRBD1. The length of the CDR3 is 15 residues. Per the germline V gene, CDR1 is MNHEY and CDR2 is SVGAGI. CDR3 sequence (DNA): TGTGCCGGCAGGACGAACAGGGGCTTATCCTACGAGCAGTACTTC. Its translation is CAGRTNRGLSYEQYF.

For this clonotype: A junction boundary mismatches the germline segment, possibly from a read error. V is TRBV10-3 and J is TRBJ2-7, with a weak D call TRBD1 (6 bases). This CDR3 contains 14 residues. Germline-derived CDR1 and CDR2 are ENHRY and SYGVKD. The CDR3 spells CAIRLDRYSYEQYF. The CDR3, as DNA: TGCGCCATCAGATTAGACAGGTACTCCTACGAGCAGTACTTC.

This sequence joins TRBV20-1 and TRBJ2-3; 13 bases are a match to TRBD2. Germline trimming cut 4 bases from V and 4 bases from J; bases unmatched to any gene: 8. The CDR3 consists of 16 residues. Germline CDR1 and CDR2: DFQATT and SNEGSKA (reference sequence). This chain's CDR3 is CSATIRTSGGPDTQYF. The CDR3 nucleotides read TGCAGTGCTACAATTCGGACTAGCGGGGGACCAGATACGCAGTATTTT.

This chain connects TRBV7-2 to TRBJ1-2, with 7 bases identical to TRBD1. The V segment lost 1 base and the J segment 6 bases; nucleotides outside the gene matches: 5. Germline V CDR1 and CDR2: SGHTA, FQGNSA. The CDR3 is made up of 14 amino acids. The chain's CDR3 is CASSLVWQGDGYTF. CDR3 in DNA: TGTGCCAGCAGCTTAGTTTGGCAGGGGGATGGCTACACCTTC.